These 14 T cell receptor beta chains originate from one sample sequenced in a study of T cell responses to AZD1222 COVID-19 vaccine. TCRdb's table, derived via immunoSEQ multiplex PCR, lists solely in-frame clones and lacks some. The data hold more than 150,000 clones, with about 90% observed a single time. This specimen consisted of peripheral blood, obtained on day 0 of AZD1222 vaccination. These receptors were collected from an adult in good health.

The count of this clone is one. This rearrangement joins TRBV29-1 to TRBJ1-1; a weak D match, TRBD1 (6 bases). CDR3 length: 14 residues. V was trimmed by 0 bases and J by 5 bases, leaving 13 bases between them. Germline V lookup: CDR1 SQVTM, CDR2 ANQGSEA. The CDR3 spells CSVEERGGRTEAFF. CDR3 bases: TGCAGCGTTGAAGAGCGGGGGGGGCGAACTGAAGCTTTCTTT.

The genes are TRBV30 and TRBJ2-2; D is unresolved. Germline V gene sequence: CDR1 GTSNPN, CDR2 SVGIG (reference sequence). The V end lost 2 bases, the J end lost 8 bases, and 18 bases lay between the germline ends. The CDR3 contains 15 residues. DNA of the CDR3: TGTGCCTGGAGTCGGTTGGGCCGGTCGTCGGGGGAGCTGTTTTTT. Translation: CAWSRLGRSSGELFF. The whole variable domain, filled in from reference TRBV30 and TRBJ2-2, reads SQTIHQWPATLVQPVGSPLSLECTVEGTSNPNLYWYRQAAGRGLQLLFYSVGIGQISSEVPQNLSASRPQDRQFILSSKKLLLSDSGFYLCAWSRLGRSSGELFFGEGSRLTVL.

The V call is TRBV27, the J call TRBJ1-1, with D maybe TRBD1 (5 bases). CDR1 is MNHEY and CDR2 is SMNVEV in the germline V gene (reference sequence). V was shortened by 3 bases and J by 4 bases, with 9 bases between the two germline ends. CDR3 length: 13 amino acids. The CDR3 sequence: CASSFSQGTEAFF. The DNA of the CDR3 is TGTGCCAGCAGTTTCTCGCAGGGCACTGAAGCTTTCTTT.

This chain uses TRBV10-3 with TRBJ1-6; no reliable D call. The germline gives CDR1 ENHRY, CDR2 SYGVKD. The CDR3 extends over 11 amino acids. The CDR3 DNA reads TGTGCTACCTCGAGTGATTCACCCCTCCACTTT. Protein product: CATSSDSPLHF.

J is TRBJ1-4 and V is TRBV15; 7 nucleotides agree with TRBD1. V gave up 3 bases and J gave up 9 bases; unmatched junction bases: 13. The CDR3 consists of 16 residues. Germline V gives CDR1 LNHNV, CDR2 YYDKDF (reference sequence). CDR3 nucleotides: TGTGCCACCAGCAGGGGCCCACGACAGGGTTTCCAAAAACTGTTTTTT. It translates to CATSRGPRQGFQKLFF.

The chain links TRBV7-2 to TRBJ2-1; TRBD2 is a possible D gene (5 bases). Trimming took 1 base from V and 3 from J, leaving 19 bases between them. Germline V CDR1 and CDR2: SGHTA, FQGNSA. The CDR3 spans 18 residues. The CDR3 coding sequence is TGTGCCAGCAGCTTAGGGCCCGACGGGAATATCCTCTACAATGAGCAGTTCTTC. This sequence encodes CASSLGPDGNILYNEQFF.

The gene calls are TRBV7-9 and TRBJ1-2; 9 bases line up with TRBD1. V gave up 1 base and J gave up 3 bases; unmatched junction bases: 6. CDR1 is SEHNR and CDR2 is FQNEAQ in the germline V gene (reference sequence). CDR3 size: 16 residues. Here the CDR3 DNA reads TGTGCCAGCAGCTTAGTCTGGGACAGGGCGGACTATGGCTACACCTTC. Residues: CASSLVWDRADYGYTF.

The rearrangement links TRBV5-6 to TRBJ2-1; the D is unclear. Trimming left V 2 bases short and J 13 bases short, with 10 bases between. The CDR3 runs 11 residues. Per the germline V gene, CDR1 is SGHDT and CDR2 is YYEEEE. CDR3 in amino acids: CASSLYRPQFF. The CDR3 nucleotides read TGTGCCAGCAGCTTATATAGGCCTCAGTTCTTC.

The chain carries TRBV5-1 and TRBJ2-1; D might be TRBD1 or TRBD2, each matching 5 bases. Germline CDR1 SGHRS, CDR2 YFSETQ. Trimming removed 4 bases from V and 4 bases from J, with 15 bases in between. The CDR3 is 15 amino acids. CDR3 loop: CASSQPTGRYNEQFF. CDR3 DNA sequence: TGCGCCAGCAGCCAACCCACGGGGCGATACAATGAGCAGTTCTTC. The entire variable domain, with the rest obtained from reference TRBV5-1 and TRBJ2-1, is as follows: KAGVTQTPRYLIKTRGQQVTLSCSPISGHRSVSWYQQTPGQGLQFLFEYFSETQRNKGNFPGRFSGRQFSNSRSEMNVSTLELGDSALYLCASSQPTGRYNEQFFGPGTRLTVL.

The gene calls are TRBV28 and TRBJ1-5; D not resolved. The germline gives CDR1 MDHEN, CDR2 SYDVKM. This CDR3 is built from 15 residues. V was cut by 5 bases and J by 1 base, with 12 bases left in between. DNA of the CDR3: TGTGCCAGCAGTGCCTTTAAGTGGAGCAATCAGCCCCAGCATTTT. Amino acid sequence: CASSAFKWSNQPQHF.

In DNA form, the CDR3 reads TGTGCCAGCAGCTCATCGGCGGGGAATTCACCCCTCCACTTT. It translates to CASSSSAGNSPLHF. The chain has TRBV21-1 and TRBJ1-6. TRBV21-1 is given as a pseudogene. The CDR3 contains 14 residues.

The chain carries TRBV6-2 or TRBV6-3 and TRBJ1-2, with D unresolved. V was pared by 5 bases and J by 4 bases, with 14 bases between. Per the germline V gene, CDR1 is MNHEY and CDR2 is SVGEGT. The length of the CDR3 is 14 residues. The CDR3 is CASSLLDVAYGYTF. DNA for the CDR3: TGTGCCAGCAGTCTGCTCGACGTGGCCTATGGCTACACCTTC.

V usage is TRBV7-8 and J usage is TRBJ2-7; no reliable D call. V was shortened by 7 bases and J by 3 bases, with 10 bases between the two germline ends. Germline V lookup: CDR1 SGHVS, CDR2 FQNEAQ. The CDR3 is 12 amino acids. The CDR3 sequence: CASTRSGYEQYF. CDR3 DNA sequence: TGTGCCAGCACCAGGTCCGGCTACGAGCAGTACTTC.

This clone was detected a few times. The CDR3 DNA reads TGCGCCAGCAGCTTGGCCGGGACAGGGACCGGTGGCTCCTATAATTCACCCCTCCACTTT. It codes for CASSLAGTGTGGSYNSPLHF. The chain has TRBV5-1 and TRBJ1-6; TRBD1 matches at 9 bases. The CDR3 extends over 20 amino acids. Germline V gives CDR1 SGHRS, CDR2 YFSETQ. V gave up 0 bases and J gave up 0 bases; unmatched junction bases: 10.